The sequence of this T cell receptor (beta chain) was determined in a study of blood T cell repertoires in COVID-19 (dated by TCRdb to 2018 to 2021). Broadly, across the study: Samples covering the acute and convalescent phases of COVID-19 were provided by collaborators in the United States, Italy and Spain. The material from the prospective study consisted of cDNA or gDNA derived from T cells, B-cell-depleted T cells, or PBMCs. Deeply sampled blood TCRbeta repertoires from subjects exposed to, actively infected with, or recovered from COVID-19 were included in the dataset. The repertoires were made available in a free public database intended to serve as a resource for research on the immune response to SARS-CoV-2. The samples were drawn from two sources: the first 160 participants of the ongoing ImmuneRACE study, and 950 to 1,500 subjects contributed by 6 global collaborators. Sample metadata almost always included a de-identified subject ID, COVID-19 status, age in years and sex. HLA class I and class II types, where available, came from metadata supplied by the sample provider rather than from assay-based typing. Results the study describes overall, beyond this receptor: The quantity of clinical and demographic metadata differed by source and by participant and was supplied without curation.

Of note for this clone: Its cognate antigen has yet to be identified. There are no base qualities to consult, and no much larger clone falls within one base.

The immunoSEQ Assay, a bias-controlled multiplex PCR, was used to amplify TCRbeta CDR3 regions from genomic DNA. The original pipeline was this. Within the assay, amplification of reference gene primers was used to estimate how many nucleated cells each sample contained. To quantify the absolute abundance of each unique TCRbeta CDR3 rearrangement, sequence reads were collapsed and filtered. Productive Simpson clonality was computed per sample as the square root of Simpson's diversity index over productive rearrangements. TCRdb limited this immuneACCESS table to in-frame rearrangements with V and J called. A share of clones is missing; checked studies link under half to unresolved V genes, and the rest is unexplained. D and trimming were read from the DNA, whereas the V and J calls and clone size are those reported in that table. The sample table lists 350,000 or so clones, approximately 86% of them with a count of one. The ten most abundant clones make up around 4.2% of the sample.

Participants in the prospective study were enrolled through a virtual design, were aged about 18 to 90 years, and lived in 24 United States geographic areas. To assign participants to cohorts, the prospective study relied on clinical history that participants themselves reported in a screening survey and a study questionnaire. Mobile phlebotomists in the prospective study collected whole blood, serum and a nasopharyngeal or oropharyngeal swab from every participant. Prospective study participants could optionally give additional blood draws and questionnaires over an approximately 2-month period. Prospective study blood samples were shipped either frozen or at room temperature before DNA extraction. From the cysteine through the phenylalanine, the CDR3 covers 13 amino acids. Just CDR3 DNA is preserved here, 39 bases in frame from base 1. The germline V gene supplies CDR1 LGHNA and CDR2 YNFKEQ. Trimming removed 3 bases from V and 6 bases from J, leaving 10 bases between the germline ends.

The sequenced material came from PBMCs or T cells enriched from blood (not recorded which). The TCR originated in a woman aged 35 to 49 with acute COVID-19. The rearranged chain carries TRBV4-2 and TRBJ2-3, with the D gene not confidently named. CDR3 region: CASSHPYGDTQYF. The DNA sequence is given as TGTGCCAGCAGCCACCCATACGGGGATACGCAGTATTTT.